A single sample is the source of the 29 T cell receptor beta chains below, sequenced in a study of blood T cells in healthy people across ages. Then a second PCR, running about 7 to 11 cycles, was carried out with a sample-barcoded 5' primer and a J-beta primer mix. TCRdb ran MiXCR on the 5' RACE reads and lists one entry per CDR3 protein. The table includes about 1,400,000 distinct CDR3 sequences, approximately 42% detected once. The sequencing input was blood. The source of these receptors is a woman aged 18-29 years in good health.

This clonotype has a count of ten or more. The chain is built from TRBV28 and TRBJ2-3, with D uncertain. The CDR3 sequence is 15 residues long. From germline, CDR1 is MDHEN and CDR2 SYDVKM. The V gene lost 2 bases and the J gene lost 2 bases, with 11 bases spanning the gap. CDR3: CASSLPTELTDTQYF. The DNA of the CDR3 is TGTGCCAGCAGTTTACCCACGGAGCTCACAGATACGCAGTATTTT.

The V call is TRBV12-5, the J call TRBJ2-5, with 8 bases identical to TRBD1. J was trimmed by 1 base and V by 7 bases; bases with no gene match: 5. The CDR3 runs 14 residues. Germline values: CDR1 LGHNT, CDR2 FRNRAP. The DNA for the CDR3 is TGTGCTAGTGACGGCGGACAGGGCCAAGAGACCCAGTACTTC. Its translation is CASDGGQGQETQYF.

J is TRBJ1-2 and V is TRBV6-1, with no clear D. Trimming stripped 3 bases from V and 4 bases from J, with 12 bases between. CDR1 and CDR2 (germline): MNHNS, SASEGT. CDR3 length equals 14 residues. The CDR3 here is CASSDAGPIYGYTF. CDR3 DNA sequence: TGTGCCAGCAGTGACGCCGGACCGATCTATGGCTACACCTTC.

There are a few counts of this clonotype. V gene TRBV11-2 combines with J gene TRBJ2-1, with D maybe TRBD1 (5 bases). In germline, CDR1 is SGHAT, CDR2 FQNNGV. This CDR3 comprises 13 residues. V shed 3 bases and J shed 9 bases, with 12 bases lying between them. CDR3 region: CASSFKFQGEQFF. The DNA of the CDR3 is TGTGCCAGCAGCTTTAAATTTCAGGGTGAGCAGTTCTTC. The whole variable domain, filled in from reference TRBV11-2 and TRBJ2-1, reads EAGVAQSPRYKIIEKRQSVAFWCNPISGHATLYWYQQILGQGPKLLIQFQNNGVVDDSQLPKDRFSAERLKGVDSTLKIQPAKLEDSAVYLCASSFKFQGEQFFGPGTRLTVL.

This clonotype was counted ten times or more. J is TRBJ1-5 and V is TRBV5-1, with a weak D call TRBD1 (5 bases). V lost 2 bases and J lost 0, with 9 bases in between. The germline CDR1 and CDR2 sequences are SGHRS and YFSETQ. This CDR3 is 15 amino acids long. The CDR3 reads CASSFGGNSNQPQHF. The DNA for the CDR3 is TGCGCCAGCAGCTTCGGGGGAAATAGCAATCAGCCCCAGCATTTT.

This chain uses TRBV28 with TRBJ2-5, with D perhaps being TRBD1 or TRBD2 (5 bases each). This CDR3 region has 14 residues. With 6 bases removed from V and 5 bases from J, the gap between germline ends came to 16 bases. The germline CDR1 and CDR2 sequences are MDHEN and SYDVKM. CDR3 sequence (DNA): TGTGCCAGCAGGGGAATTGGGGGATTTGAGACCCAGTACTTC. Its protein is CASRGIGGFETQYF.

This clonotype turned up a few times. V is TRBV7-2 and J is TRBJ2-1, with unresolved D. This CDR3 spans 15 amino acids. The V end was cut by 5 bases, the J end by 0 bases, with 11 bases between. Germline CDR1 reads SGHTA; CDR2 reads FQGNSA. The chain's CDR3 is CASSPQYNSYNEQFF. The CDR3 nucleotides read TGTGCCAGCAGCCCACAGTACAACTCCTACAATGAGCAGTTCTTC.

The chain is built from TRBV29-1 and TRBJ2-5; D remains ambiguous. The J call is in doubt because the DNA end fits TRBJ2-7 better. The CDR3 has 11 residues. The germline gives CDR1 SQVTM, CDR2 ANQGSEA. The CDR3 region has the DNA TGCAGCGTTTGGGGAAAGGGCGAGCAGTACTTC. Translating it yields CSVWGKGEQYF.

This clonotype occurred a few times. The J gene is TRBJ2-5, the V gene TRBV18; D is possibly TRBD1 (6 bases). TRBJ2-7 matches the DNA end more closely, so the J call is doubtful. The CDR3 loop spans 15 amino acids. Germline V gene data show CDR1 as KGHSH and CDR2 as LQKENI. The CDR3 loop is CASSPLTQGTYEQYF. As DNA, the CDR3 is TGTGCCAGCTCACCACTGACACAGGGTACCTACGAGCAGTACTTC.

This sequence joins TRBV25-1 and TRBJ1-5, with 9 bases aligning to TRBD1. This CDR3 spans 15 amino acids. Per germline, CDR1 MGHDK and CDR2 SYGVNS. Losses at the gene ends were 6 bases for V and 4 bases for J; bases not matched to a gene: 7. The CDR3 DNA is TGTGCCAGCAGCGGACAGGGGAAGGCTAATCAGCCCCAGCATTTT. It yields the protein CASSGQGKANQPQHF.

The J gene is TRBJ2-1, the V gene TRBV5-1, with a weak D call TRBD1 (6 bases). Trimming pared 4 bases from V and 9 bases from J, leaving 14 bases between. The CDR3 spans 13 residues. Germline CDR1 is SGHRS and CDR2 is YFSETQ. The CDR3 bases are TGCGCCAGCAGCATGACAGGTCTGGGTGAGCAGTTCTTC. This codes for CASSMTGLGEQFF. Looking up the rest from reference TRBV5-1 and TRBJ2-1 gives the full variable domain: KAGVTQTPRYLIKTRGQQVTLSCSPISGHRSVSWYQQTPGQGLQFLFEYFSETQRNKGNFPGRFSGRQFSNSRSEMNVSTLELGDSALYLCASSMTGLGEQFFGPGTRLTVL.

This sequence joins TRBV4-1 and TRBJ2-7, with D perhaps matching TRBD1 or TRBD2 (6 bases each). Germline assignment: CDR1 MGHRA and CDR2 YSYEKL. The CDR3 has 18 amino acids. V was shortened by 1 base and J by 0 bases, with 19 bases between the two germline ends. CDR3 loop: CASSQARGGQGSSYEQYF. The CDR3 bases are TGCGCCAGCAGCCAAGCCAGGGGAGGTCAGGGGAGCTCCTACGAGCAGTACTTC.

This clonotype has a single count. One end of the junction is discordant with germline, which a read error may explain. The CDR3 here is CSVPRQGAYKEQFF. CDR3 in DNA: TGCAGCGTTCCCAGACAGGGGGCATACAAGGAGCAGTTCTTC. The chain joins TRBV29-1 to TRBJ2-1; 10 bases map to TRBD1. CDR1 SQVTM and CDR2 ANQGSEA come from the germline V gene. The length of the CDR3 is 14 residues.

This clonotype was recorded once. The chain combines TRBV20-1 with TRBJ2-7; 8 bases match TRBD2. Germline assignment: CDR1 DFQATT and CDR2 SNEGSKA (reference sequence). This CDR3 is 15 amino acids long. V was clipped by 4 bases and J by 3 bases; unmatched bases: 11. The CDR3 sequence: CSANKAGDSYYEQYF. The CDR3 DNA reads as TGCAGTGCTAACAAAGCGGGAGATTCGTACTACGAGCAGTACTTC.

This clonotype has a handful of counts. J is TRBJ2-3 and V is TRBV2; D is perhaps TRBD1 (6 bases). The germline V gene encodes CDR1 SNHLY and CDR2 FYNNEI. CDR3 length: 14 residues. V was cut by 5 bases and J by 6 bases, with 15 bases left in between. The CDR3 loop is CASSPRGGGDTQYF. The CDR3 DNA reads as TGTGCCAGCAGTCCACGTGGGGGCGGGGATACGCAGTATTTT.

This clonotype has more than one count but fewer than ten. V is TRBV27 and J is TRBJ2-4, with D perhaps TRBD1 or TRBD2 (5 bases each). The J call may be in error: the DNA end matches TRBJ2-7 better. This CDR3 spans 13 amino acids. Germline CDR1 and CDR2: MNHEY and SMNVEV (reference sequence). In DNA form, the CDR3 reads TGTGCCAGCAGTGTATTCGGGACGAGCGAGCAGTACTTC. Protein: CASSVFGTSEQYF.

This clonotype turned up a few times. This chain uses TRBV25-1 with TRBJ2-1; 10 bases are shared with TRBD2. The J segment lost 0 bases and the V segment lost 4 bases, leaving 3 bases of the junction unmatched. The CDR3 length is 16 residues. Germline V gene lookup returns CDR1 MGHDK and CDR2 SYGVNS. CDR3 in DNA: TGTGCCAGCAGTGGCCCTAGCGGGAGCTCCTACAATGAGCAGTTCTTC. This codes for CASSGPSGSSYNEQFF.

This clonotype was seen a handful of times. This chain connects TRBV27 to TRBJ2-4; no clear D gene. The CDR3 covers 13 residues. V lost 5 bases and J lost 3, with 8 bases in between. Germline assignment: CDR1 MNHEY and CDR2 SMNVEV (reference sequence). CDR3 residues: CASSLHVKNIQYF. The CDR3 DNA reads as TGTGCCAGCAGTCTCCACGTCAAAAACATTCAGTACTTC.

The chain is built from TRBV29-1 and TRBJ2-3, with D tentatively TRBD2 (7 bases). Trimming shortened V by 3 bases and J by 1 base, and 14 bases separated the two germline ends. CDR1 is SQVTM, CDR2 ANQGSEA, per germline. This CDR3 has 15 amino acids. The CDR3 DNA reads as TGCAGCGTTGAGCCGGGGGGCGCCGGCACAGATACGCAGTATTTT. Translating gives CSVEPGGAGTDTQYF.

This clonotype has only a few counts. The V call is TRBV7-9, the J call TRBJ2-3, with 7 bases that match TRBD1. CDR3 length equals 13 residues. Germline V CDR1 and CDR2: SEHNR, FQNEAQ (reference sequence). V was clipped by 3 bases and J by 5 bases; unmatched bases: 2. The CDR3 nucleotides are TGTGCCAGCAGCTTGGGGGACAGAGATACGCAGTATTTT. Amino acid sequence: CASSLGDRDTQYF.

The rearrangement links TRBV21-1 to TRBJ1-2; no DNA check was done on the table's D call, TRBD1. TRBV21-1 has pseudogene status. This CDR3 is built from 19 residues. CDR3: CASSKFPTDGTGTGHGYTF. DNA for the CDR3: TGTGCCAGCAGCAAGTTCCCTACAGACGGGACCGGGACAGGGCATGGCTACACCTTC.

The rearrangement uses TRBV14 and TRBJ2-7; TRBD2 aligns across 9 bases. Germline assignment: CDR1 SGHDN and CDR2 FVKESK. V trimming: 3 bases; J trimming: 4 bases; junction bases outside the gene matches: 7. CDR3 size: 15 residues. This CDR3 reads CASSQLLAGTYEQYF. Written as DNA, the CDR3 is TGTGCCAGCAGCCAGCTCCTAGCGGGAACTTACGAGCAGTACTTC.

This sequence joins TRBV7-2 and TRBJ2-1; D is unclear. Trimming left V 5 bases short and J 9 bases short, with 14 bases between. The CDR3 contains 13 residues. The V gene's germline CDR1 is SGHTA and CDR2 FQGNSA. CDR3 in DNA: TGTGCCAGCAGCCCCTTGACCGTAGGTGAGCAGTTCTTC. This sequence encodes CASSPLTVGEQFF.

The chain has TRBV5-1 and TRBJ2-7, with a weak D call TRBD1 (6 bases). The germline CDR1 and CDR2 sequences are SGHRS and YFSETQ. The length of the CDR3 is 13 residues. The V end was cut by 4 bases, the J end by 3 bases, with 11 bases between. The CDR3 region has the DNA TGCGCCAGCAGCACCGGGGACAACTACGAGCAGTACTTC. It translates to CASSTGDNYEQYF.

This chain joins TRBV15 and TRBJ1-2; no clear D gene. This CDR3 comprises 13 residues. Trimming removed 3 bases from V and 4 bases from J, with 9 bases in between. The germline V gene encodes CDR1 LNHNV and CDR2 YYDKDF (reference sequence). The DNA of the CDR3 is TGTGCCACCAGCAGCCCAAACTTCTATGGCTACACCTTC. Encoded protein: CATSSPNFYGYTF.

This clonotype was detected only a few times. CDR3 nucleotide sequence: TGCGCCAGCAGCCAGACTAGCGGGTGGGGGAATGAGCAGTTCTTC. As protein: CASSQTSGWGNEQFF. V is TRBV5-1 and J is TRBJ2-1; 10 bases line up with TRBD2. The CDR3 length is 15 residues. Germline CDR1 is SGHRS and CDR2 is YFSETQ. The J segment lost 7 bases and the V segment lost 4 bases, leaving 8 bases of the junction unmatched. Full variable domain (remainder filled in from reference TRBV5-1 and TRBJ2-1): KAGVTQTPRYLIKTRGQQVTLSCSPISGHRSVSWYQQTPGQGLQFLFEYFSETQRNKGNFPGRFSGRQFSNSRSEMNVSTLELGDSALYLCASSQTSGWGNEQFFGPGTRLTVL.

This chain uses TRBV20-1 with TRBJ1-1; 9 nucleotides match TRBD1. The CDR3 length is 14 residues. The ends lost 1 base at V and 4 bases at J; junction bases unmatched: 4. Germline V gene sequence: CDR1 DFQATT, CDR2 SNEGSKA (reference sequence). In nucleotides, the CDR3 is TGCAGTGCTAGAGTCCTGGGACAGGGCACTGAAGCTTTCTTT. It codes for CSARVLGQGTEAFF.

This clonotype has only a few counts. The J gene is TRBJ2-3, the V gene TRBV6-5; 8 positions agree with TRBD2. The germline gives CDR1 MNHEY, CDR2 SVGAGI. After removal of 2 bases from V and 4 bases from J, the junction contained 8 bases not matched to a gene. The CDR3 covers 16 residues. The CDR3, as DNA: TGTGCCAGCAGTTACGTCGGGACTAGGGGTGCAGATACGCAGTATTTT. Amino acid sequence: CASSYVGTRGADTQYF.

The chain links TRBV7-9 to TRBJ2-7; D remains unclear. Trimming stripped 8 bases from V and 2 bases from J, with 16 bases between. In germline, CDR1 is SEHNR, CDR2 FQNEAQ (reference sequence). The CDR3 consists of 14 residues. This CDR3 is CASSRALVPYEQYF. The CDR3 nucleotides read TGTGCCAGCTCTAGGGCGCTGGTGCCCTACGAGCAGTACTTC.